The 23 T cell receptor beta chains below come from one sample, sequenced in a study of technical replicates of blood from a few donors. TCRdb's copy holds only in-frame clones and misses some; the assay was immunoSEQ multiplex PCR. The sample has approximately 85,000 clones, 85% to 95% seen once; the top ten hold less than 0.3%. Sequencing input: T cells isolated from PBMCs. Receptors originate from a human donor in good health.

This chain connects TRBV2 to TRBJ1-4, with 9 bases lining up with TRBD1. The trim removed 7 bases at V and 9 bases at J, leaving 3 bases unmatched. The germline V gene has CDR1 SNHLY and CDR2 FYNNEI. The CDR3 length is 12 residues. The CDR3 sequence: CASTGTGQKLFF. The CDR3 bases are TGTGCCAGCACCGGGACAGGGCAAAAACTGTTTTTT.

This clone has a single count. This rearrangement joins TRBV7-6 to TRBJ1-3; 7 positions match TRBD1. V shed 4 bases, J shed 4 bases, and the junction held 16 bases outside the gene matches. Looked up from germline, CDR1 is SGHVS and CDR2 is FNYEAQ. CDR3 size: 18 residues. This CDR3 reads CASSSPEARGDSGNTIYF. The CDR3 bases are TGTGCCAGCAGCTCACCAGAGGCCCGTGGGGACAGCGGAAACACCATATATTTT.

The chain combines TRBV19 with TRBJ2-5, with a weak D call TRBD2 (6 bases). This CDR3 has 16 residues. V dropped 5 bases and J dropped 5 bases, with 21 bases sitting between them. Germline CDR1 reads LNHDA; CDR2 reads SQIVND (reference sequence). CDR3 sequence: CASSEEGTPHRETQYF. The CDR3 coding sequence is TGTGCCAGTAGTGAAGAGGGGACTCCCCACCGGGAGACCCAGTACTTC.

V and J are TRBV7-6 and TRBJ2-1; 11 nucleotides match TRBD2. The CDR3 contains 15 residues. Trimming took 5 bases from V and 4 from J; bases not matched to a gene: 4. CDR1 SGHVS and CDR2 FNYEAQ come from the germline V gene. The CDR3 nucleotides are TGTGCCAGCAGCCCCGGGACTAGCGGTTACAATGAGCAGTTCTTC. Its translation is CASSPGTSGYNEQFF.

V gene TRBV18 combines with J gene TRBJ1-2; a weak D match, TRBD1 (5 bases). The V gene lost 2 bases and the J gene lost 2 bases, with 9 bases spanning the gap. This CDR3 has 14 amino acids. In germline, CDR1 is KGHSH, CDR2 LQKENI. CDR3 region: CASSPTRGNYGYTF. CDR3 nucleotide sequence: TGTGCCAGCTCACCAACCCGGGGGAACTATGGCTACACCTTC. The full variable domain, completed using reference TRBV18 and TRBJ1-2, is NAGVMQNPRHLVRRRGQEARLRCSPMKGHSHVYWYRQLPEEGLKFMVYLQKENIIDESGMPKERFSAEFPKEGPSILRIQQVVRGDSAAYFCASSPTRGNYGYTFGSGTRLTVV.

The chain joins TRBV4-1 to TRBJ2-1, with 9 positions matching TRBD2. Germline V gene data show CDR1 as MGHRA and CDR2 as YSYEKL. This CDR3 contains 17 residues. Losses at the gene ends were 1 base for V and 7 bases for J; bases not matched to a gene: 11. CDR3 sequence reads: CASSQVLRTSAYNEQFF. For the CDR3, the DNA is TGCGCCAGCAGCCAAGTTCTCAGGACTAGCGCATATAATGAGCAGTTCTTC.

In DNA form, the CDR3 reads TGTGCCAGCTCAGGTGGAGGATCCTACGAGCAGTACTTC. Amino acids: CASSGGGSYEQYF. This chain uses TRBV11-3 with TRBJ2-7; D may be TRBD2 (5 bases). With 8 bases removed from V and 1 base from J, the gap between germline ends came to 12 bases. Germline V gene data show CDR1 as SGHNT and CDR2 as YENEEA. There are 13 residues in the CDR3.

J is TRBJ1-1 and V is TRBV5-1, with 8 bases matching TRBD1. Trimming cost V 3 bases and J 4 bases; bases outside gene matches: 2. Germline V lookup: CDR1 SGHRS, CDR2 YFSETQ. The CDR3 runs 13 residues. CDR3 residues: CASSSDRATEAFF. CDR3 bases: TGCGCCAGCAGCTCGGACAGGGCCACTGAAGCTTTCTTT.

In this sample, this clone turned up a few times. V is TRBV2 and J is TRBJ1-5, with a tentative D call TRBD1 (5 bases). CDR3 length: 15 residues. V was clipped by 7 bases and J by 5 bases, with 18 bases between them. The germline CDR1 and CDR2 sequences are SNHLY and FYNNEI. The CDR3 DNA is TGTGCCAGCAAGGAGGGGCCAACTAAGGATCAGCCCCAGCATTTT. Its translation is CASKEGPTKDQPQHF. The full variable domain, rest sourced from reference TRBV2 and TRBJ1-5, is EPEVTQTPSHQVTQMGQEVILRCVPISNHLYFYWYRQILGQKVEFLVSFYNNEISEKSEIFDDQFSVERPDGSNFTLKIRSTKLEDSAMYFCASKEGPTKDQPQHFGDGTRLSIL.

Here the CDR3 reads CASSFPGQAYGYTF. Here the CDR3 DNA reads TGTGCCAGCAGTTTCCCCGGACAGGCCTATGGCTACACCTTC. The rearrangement links TRBV28 to TRBJ1-2, with 7 bases that match TRBD1. The CDR3 is 14 residues long. With 3 bases clipped from V and 4 bases from J, the junction kept 5 bases outside the gene matches. Germline V CDR1 and CDR2: MDHEN, SYDVKM.

The rearrangement uses TRBV27 and TRBJ2-1; D is uncertain. This CDR3 has 13 residues. Looked up from germline, CDR1 is MNHEY and CDR2 is SMNVEV (reference sequence). Between the trimmed V and J ends, which lost 0 bases and 3 bases, there was a span of 3 bases. This CDR3 reads CASSLSSYNEQFF. DNA of the CDR3: TGTGCCAGCAGTTTATCCAGCTACAATGAGCAGTTCTTC.

The V call is TRBV2, the J call TRBJ2-5; 10 bases match TRBD1. The CDR3 spans 15 residues. J lost 4 bases, V lost 6 bases, and 8 bases had no gene match. The germline V gene has CDR1 SNHLY and CDR2 FYNNEI. The CDR3 DNA reads TGTGCCAGCAGAGCCGGGACAGGGGTTCCAGAGACCCAGTACTTC. Protein product: CASRAGTGVPETQYF.

The V gene is TRBV6-1, the J gene TRBJ2-7; D is uncertain. This CDR3 is 14 amino acids long. Germline CDR1 and CDR2: MNHNS and SASEGT. V was cut by 2 bases and J by 7 bases, with 15 bases left in between. The CDR3 sequence: CASSESSRSEEQYF. The CDR3 coding sequence is TGTGCCAGCAGTGAAAGCTCGAGGTCGGAGGAGCAGTACTTC.

The chain combines TRBV13 with TRBJ2-2; possible D gene TRBD1, 6 bases. Deletions cut 8 bases from V and 6 bases from J, with 7 bases between. Germline CDR1 PRHDT, CDR2 FYEKMQ (reference sequence). CDR3 length: 11 amino acids. The CDR3 DNA reads as TGTGCCAGCCAGGGGTCCGGGGAGCTGTTTTTT. This codes for CASQGSGELFF.

The CDR3 loop is CAISESIQGGTGELFF. The CDR3 DNA reads as TGTGCCATCAGTGAGTCAATACAGGGTGGCACCGGGGAGCTGTTTTTT. V and J are TRBV10-3 and TRBJ2-2, with D perhaps matching TRBD1 (6 bases). This CDR3 has 16 amino acids. The V end lost 0 bases, the J end lost 4 bases, and 12 bases lay between the germline ends. Germline lookup yields CDR1 ENHRY and CDR2 SYGVKD.

V gene TRBV6-1 combines with J gene TRBJ1-5; D is uncertain. Germline-derived CDR1 and CDR2 are MNHNS and SASEGT. V was pared by 2 bases and J by 4 bases, with 12 bases between. This CDR3 contains 15 residues. CDR3 nucleotides: TGTGCCAGCAGTGAACCCGAGTCTTGGAATCAGCCCCAGCATTTT. It translates to CASSEPESWNQPQHF.

The gene calls are TRBV4-1 and TRBJ2-7, with D tentatively TRBD2 (7 bases). The V end lost 1 base, the J end lost 1 base, and 17 bases lay between the germline ends. The CDR3 has 17 residues. Germline V lookup: CDR1 MGHRA, CDR2 YSYEKL. The CDR3 spells CASSQGGLAVWSYEQYF. In DNA form, the CDR3 reads TGCGCCAGCAGCCAAGGGGGGCTAGCGGTATGGTCCTACGAGCAGTACTTC.

The chain uses TRBV25-1 and TRBJ1-5, with D perhaps matching TRBD1 (5 bases). This CDR3 spans 15 amino acids. V was cut by 0 bases and J by 4 bases, with 10 bases left in between. Germline loops: CDR1 MGHDK, CDR2 SYGVNS. The CDR3: CASSEYRGDNQPQHF. The CDR3 DNA is TGTGCCAGCAGTGAATATCGGGGGGATAATCAGCCCCAGCATTTT.

The rearrangement joins TRBV28 to TRBJ1-5; 7 nucleotides match TRBD1. The CDR3 contains 17 residues. Germline CDR1 reads MDHEN; CDR2 reads SYDVKM. With V trimmed by 6 bases and J by 3 bases, 14 bases remained unmatched. The CDR3 sequence: CASRTEQGTSVNQPQHF. The CDR3 region has the DNA TGTGCCAGCAGGACCGAACAGGGGACAAGCGTCAATCAGCCCCAGCATTTT.

This chain joins TRBV9 and TRBJ1-4; no clear D. CDR1 SGDLS and CDR2 YYNGEE come from the germline V gene. The CDR3 contains 16 residues. V was shortened by 0 bases and J by 0 bases, with 9 bases between the two germline ends. The CDR3, as DNA: TGTGCCAGCAGCGTAGCTGGCGGCGCAACTAATGAAAAACTGTTTTTT. It is translated as CASSVAGGATNEKLFF.

The rearrangement uses TRBV2 and TRBJ2-2, with 12 bases matching TRBD2. This CDR3 has 15 amino acids. The junction had 1 base not matched to a gene; V was cut back by 3 bases and J by 5 bases. Germline V gives CDR1 SNHLY, CDR2 FYNNEI. The CDR3 DNA reads TGTGCCAGCAGTGAGGGACTAGCGGGTACCGGGGAGCTGTTTTTT. It yields the protein CASSEGLAGTGELFF.

This clone was picked up one time. The CDR3 bases are TGTGCCAGCAGAAGTAGCGACCCCTACAATGAGCAGTTCTTC. Translating it yields CASRSSDPYNEQFF. This chain joins TRBV28 and TRBJ2-1; D perhaps matches TRBD2 (5 bases). The CDR3 runs 14 residues. CDR1 is MDHEN, CDR2 SYDVKM, per germline. Deletions cut 6 bases from V and 2 bases from J, with 11 bases between.

The genes are TRBV10-3 and TRBJ2-7; 7 bases match TRBD2. Per the germline V gene, CDR1 is ENHRY and CDR2 is SYGVKD. J gave up 5 bases and V 2 bases, and 6 bases lay outside the gene matches. This CDR3 has 14 residues. CDR3 residues: CAISEPREDDEQYF. The CDR3 DNA sequence: TGTGCCATCAGTGAGCCTCGGGAGGACGACGAGCAGTACTTC.